The sequence of this T cell receptor beta chain was determined in a study of blood T cell repertoires in COVID-19. Study summary: In each case, the material was cDNA or gDNA derived from T cells, B-cell-depleted T cells, or PBMCs.

The CDR3 length is 16 residues. The ends lost 3 bases at V and 4 bases at J; junction bases unmatched: 9. In the original analysis: Amplifying reference gene primers gave estimates of nucleated cell counts. Clones were sequenced by immunoSEQ multiplex PCR, and TCRdb holds only the in-frame ones, with some missing. The V and J calls and clone size come from that table; D and trimming were worked out from the DNA. The data show 240,000 or so clones, approximately 90% seen once. Sequencing used PBMCs or T cells enriched from blood (not recorded which). This clonotype was obtained from a man aged 50 or older who had been exposed to COVID-19. The chain links TRBV23-1 to TRBJ1-2; 9 bases are a match to TRBD1. TRBV23-1 is classed as an ORF, of uncertain function. The CDR3 bases are TGCGCCAGCAGTCAGTCGACCGGGACAGGGTTCTATGGCTACACCTTC. Amino acids: CASSQSTGTGFYGYTF.